These 20 T cell receptor beta chains were all obtained from the same sample, sequenced in a study of T cell responses to AZD1222 COVID-19 vaccine. Here immunoSEQ multiplex PCR was the method, and the copy in TCRdb shows in-frame clones only, minus some. The sample yields 90,000 to 130,000 clones, 86% seen once. The specimen was peripheral blood, collected on day 0 of AZD1222 vaccination. Receptor source: an adult in good health.

The sample holds one count of this clone. This rearrangement joins TRBV19 to TRBJ2-7; 9 nucleotides agree with TRBD2. The V segment lost 5 bases and the J segment 3 bases; nucleotides outside the gene matches: 11. The CDR3 has 16 amino acids. Germline CDR1 reads LNHDA; CDR2 reads SQIVND (reference sequence). CDR3 sequence (DNA): TGTGCCAGTAGTCCCACCAATCTAGCGGGGATCTACGAGCAGTACTTC. Translation gives CASSPTNLAGIYEQYF. The full variable domain, its missing parts supplied by reference TRBV19 and TRBJ2-7, is DGGITQSPKYLFRKEGQNVTLSCEQNLNHDAMYWYRQDPGQGLRLIYYSQIVNDFQKGDIAEGYSVSREKKESFPLTVTSAQKNPTAFYLCASSPTNLAGIYEQYFGPGTRLTVT.

This chain links TRBV24-1 with TRBJ2-1, with TRBD1 matching over 9 bases. After removal of 7 bases from V and 7 bases from J, the junction contained 1 base not matched to a gene. This CDR3 region has 12 residues. From germline, CDR1 is KGHDR and CDR2 SFDVKD. The CDR3, as DNA: TGTGCCACCAGCGGACAGGGGAATGAGCAGTTCTTC. It specifies CATSGQGNEQFF.

The V and J genes are TRBV5-5 and TRBJ1-5; D not resolved. Germline CDR1 reads SGHKS; CDR2 reads YYEKEE (reference sequence). V gave up 3 bases and J gave up 5 bases, with 9 bases separating them. This CDR3 contains 13 residues. CDR3 sequence reads: CASSSHYDQPQHF. DNA of the CDR3: TGTGCCAGCAGCTCTCACTACGATCAGCCCCAGCATTTT. The whole variable domain, remainder taken from reference TRBV5-5 and TRBJ1-5, is DAGVTQSPTHLIKTRGQQVTLRCSPISGHKSVSWYQQVLGQGPQFIFQYYEKEERGRGNFPDRFSARQFPNYSSELNVNALLLGDSALYLCASSSHYDQPQHFGDGTRLSIL.

This clone appeared a single time. The chain couples TRBV7-2 to TRBJ2-7; 10 bases are shared with TRBD1. The ends lost 5 bases at V and 6 bases at J; junction bases unmatched: 7. The germline V gene has CDR1 SGHTA and CDR2 FQGNSA. The CDR3 length is 14 residues. CDR3 DNA: TGTGCCAGCAGCGACAGGGACAGGGGACGCGAGCAGTACTTC. This sequence encodes CASSDRDRGREQYF.

The chain recombines TRBV19 with TRBJ2-1; D remains ambiguous. V lost 8 bases and J lost 4, with 9 bases in between. Germline-derived CDR1 and CDR2 are LNHDA and SQIVND (reference sequence). The CDR3 contains 12 residues. The CDR3 reads CASGVGYNEQFF. As DNA, the CDR3 is TGTGCCAGTGGAGTAGGTTACAATGAGCAGTTCTTC.

This sequence joins TRBV11-2 and TRBJ2-3; D is perhaps TRBD2 (6 bases). The ends were cut back, 0 bases at V and 6 bases at J, with 7 bases in the middle. In germline, CDR1 is SGHAT, CDR2 FQNNGV. CDR3 size: 13 residues. The CDR3 DNA follows: TGTGCCAGCAGCTTAGATCGGGGGGATACGCAGTATTTT. Translating it yields CASSLDRGDTQYF.

The chain carries TRBV25-1 and TRBJ1-5, with D perhaps TRBD1 (5 bases). CDR3 length equals 16 residues. Trimming cost V 3 bases and J 1 base, with 13 bases left between them. The germline V gene has CDR1 MGHDK and CDR2 SYGVNS. DNA of the CDR3: TGTGCCAGCAGTGAGTCGGGGACGGGAAGCAATCAGCCCCAGCATTTT. Translating it yields CASSESGTGSNQPQHF.

The rearrangement joins TRBV5-1 to TRBJ1-1, with D possibly being TRBD1 (6 bases). V dropped 2 bases and J dropped 3 bases, with 14 bases sitting between them. Germline lookup yields CDR1 SGHRS and CDR2 YFSETQ. CDR3 size: 15 residues. CDR3 protein: CASSFGGAGDTEAFF. In DNA, the CDR3 is TGCGCCAGCAGCTTCGGGGGGGCCGGCGACACTGAAGCTTTCTTT.

The gene calls are TRBV6-6 and TRBJ1-2; the D gene is possibly TRBD1 (6 bases). Deletions cut 0 bases from V and 6 bases from J, with 14 bases between. The CDR3 length is 15 residues. The germline CDR1 and CDR2 sequences are MNHNY and SVGAGI (reference sequence). The CDR3 region is CASSYSDRAGDGYTF. In DNA, the CDR3 is TGTGCCAGCAGTTACTCGGATCGGGCAGGGGATGGCTACACCTTC.

The gene calls are TRBV18 and TRBJ2-7; 7 bases fit TRBD1. This CDR3 region has 13 residues. Unmatched junction bases numbered 5, after V lost 6 bases and J lost 3 bases. Germline V gene sequence: CDR1 KGHSH, CDR2 LQKENI. The CDR3 reads CASSRQGRYEQYF. Written as DNA, the CDR3 is TGTGCCAGCTCCCGACAGGGTCGCTACGAGCAGTACTTC. Based on the CDR3 plus reference TRBV18 and TRBJ2-7, the full variable domain is NAGVMQNPRHLVRRRGQEARLRCSPMKGHSHVYWYRQLPEEGLKFMVYLQKENIIDESGMPKERFSAEFPKEGPSILRIQQVVRGDSAAYFCASSRQGRYEQYFGPGTRLTVT.

About this clone itself: The sample carries other DNA sequences with the same CDR3. The V call is TRBV13, the J call TRBJ2-7, with D hard to call. Germline lookup yields CDR1 PRHDT and CDR2 FYEKMQ (reference sequence). The CDR3 loop spans 13 amino acids. Between the trimmed V and J ends, which lost 4 bases and 10 bases, there was a span of 17 bases. CDR3 amino acids: CASSSLRSGEQYF. The CDR3 nucleotides read TGTGCCAGCAGCTCCCTCAGGTCCGGCGAACAGTACTTC.

This chain connects TRBV5-1 to TRBJ1-1, with no clear D. Trimming stripped 0 bases from V and 2 bases from J, with 11 bases between. Germline CDR1 SGHRS, CDR2 YFSETQ. The CDR3 covers 15 residues. The CDR3 is CASSLERGLNTEAFF. As DNA, the CDR3 is TGCGCCAGCAGCTTGGAACGGGGTCTAAACACTGAAGCTTTCTTT.

The chain is built from TRBV12-3 or TRBV12-4 and TRBJ1-2; D gene uncertain. Trimming stripped 7 bases from V and 2 bases from J, with 5 bases between. The CDR3 loop spans 11 amino acids. The CDR3 spells CASMGNYGYTF. Written as DNA, the CDR3 is TGTGCCAGCATGGGGAACTATGGCTACACCTTC.

The CDR3 spells CASSVSDRETSPLHF. The CDR3 DNA reads TGTGCCAGCAGCGTGTCGGACAGGGAAACCTCACCCCTCCACTTT. J is TRBJ1-6 and V is TRBV2; 8 bases are shared with TRBD1. Trimming took 6 bases from V and 10 from J; bases not matched to a gene: 11. The CDR3 has 15 residues. Germline lookup yields CDR1 SNHLY and CDR2 FYNNEI.

This sequence joins TRBV7-6 and TRBJ2-1; perhaps TRBD1 as D (7 bases). V lost 5 bases to trimming and J lost 4 bases, with 21 bases between them. Germline CDR1 SGHVS, CDR2 FNYEAQ. This CDR3 contains 17 residues. The DNA of the CDR3 is TGTGCCAGCAGCACACAACCCCCAGGGGGGACATACAATGAGCAGTTCTTC. Amino acid sequence: CASSTQPPGGTYNEQFF.

The gene calls are TRBV24-1 and TRBJ1-4, with a weak D call TRBD1 (6 bases). Germline V gene sequence: CDR1 KGHDR, CDR2 SFDVKD. Trimming took 3 bases from V and 7 from J, leaving 14 bases between them. This CDR3 region has 15 residues. The CDR3 protein is CATSDPRGPGEKLFF. In DNA, the CDR3 is TGTGCCACCAGTGATCCTCGGGGGCCGGGTGAAAAACTGTTTTTT.

This chain joins TRBV7-9 and TRBJ1-4; the D gene is possibly TRBD1 (5 bases). This CDR3 is built from 14 residues. CDR1 SEHNR and CDR2 FQNEAQ come from the germline V gene (reference sequence). Trimming removed 2 bases from V and 7 bases from J, with 11 bases in between. This CDR3 reads CASSLRDLGEKLFF. The CDR3 region has the DNA TGTGCCAGCAGCTTAAGGGACCTGGGTGAAAAACTGTTTTTT. Looking up the rest from reference TRBV7-9 and TRBJ1-4 gives the full variable domain: DTGVSQNPRHKITKRGQNVTFRCDPISEHNRLYWYRQTLGQGPEFLTYFQNEAQLEKSRLLSDRFSAERPKGSFSTLEIQRTEQGDSAMYLCASSLRDLGEKLFFGSGTQLSVL.

The chain couples TRBV15 to TRBJ2-7; 7 bases are a match to TRBD1. The CDR3 length is 16 residues. Trimming removed 1 base from V and 5 bases from J; junction bases left unmatched: 11. CDR1 LNHNV and CDR2 YYDKDF come from the germline V gene (reference sequence). The CDR3 coding sequence is TGTGCCACCAGCAGAGGGCCAACCGGGACAGCAAACGAGCAGTACTTC. This translates into CATSRGPTGTANEQYF.

The V gene is TRBV5-6, the J gene TRBJ1-3, with D perhaps matching TRBD1 (6 bases). The V and J ends lost 4 bases and 0 bases respectively, with 14 bases between them. Germline V gene data show CDR1 as SGHDT and CDR2 as YYEEEE. The CDR3 sequence is 16 residues long. CDR3: CASSGPTGYSGNTIYF. CDR3 coding DNA: TGTGCCAGCAGCGGCCCGACAGGCTACTCTGGAAACACCATATATTTT. Supplemented by reference TRBV5-6 and TRBJ1-3, the full variable domain reads DAGVTQSPTHLIKTRGQQVTLRCSPKSGHDTVSWYQQALGQGPQFIFQYYEEEERQRGNFPDRFSGHQFPNYSSELNVNALLLGDSALYLCASSGPTGYSGNTIYFGEGSWLTVV.

V gene TRBV11-2 combines with J gene TRBJ2-5; D is possibly TRBD2 (5 bases). Deletions cut 7 bases from V and 3 bases from J, with 12 bases between. CDR1 and CDR2 (germline): SGHAT, FQNNGV. The CDR3 has 13 residues. CDR3 loop: CASILGLEETQYF. DNA of the CDR3: TGTGCCAGCATCCTAGGACTTGAAGAGACCCAGTACTTC.